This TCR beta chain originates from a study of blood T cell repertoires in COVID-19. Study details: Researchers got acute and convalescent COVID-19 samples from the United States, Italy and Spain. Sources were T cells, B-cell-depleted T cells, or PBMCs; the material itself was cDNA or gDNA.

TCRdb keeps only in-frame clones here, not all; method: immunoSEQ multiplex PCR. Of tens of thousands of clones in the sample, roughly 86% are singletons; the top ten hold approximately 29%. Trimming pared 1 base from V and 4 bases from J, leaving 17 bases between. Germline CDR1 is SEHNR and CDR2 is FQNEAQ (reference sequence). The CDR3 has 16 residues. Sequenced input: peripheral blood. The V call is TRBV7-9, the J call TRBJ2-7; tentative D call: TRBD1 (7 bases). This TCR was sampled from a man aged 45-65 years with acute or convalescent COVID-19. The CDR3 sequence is CASSLVGGQGVYEQYF. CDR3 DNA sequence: TGTGCCAGCAGCTTAGTAGGAGGGCAGGGGGTTTACGAGCAGTACTTC.